The present T cell receptor (beta chain) was sequenced within a study of shared clonotypes between healthy human individuals. Overall study findings and caveats: Several donors shared about 4.5% of their naive CD4 clonotypes.

Every subset's genomic DNA went evenly onto several immunoSEQ plates. Only in-frame clones appear in the TCRdb table, and some are missing; sequencing was by immunoSEQ multiplex PCR. The sample contains about 700,000 clones, roughly nine tenths of which appear only once. CD8 cells regarded as naive lacked CD45RO, were positively chosen for CCR7, and omitted terminally differentiated effector memory CD45RA+ cells. CDR3 length equals 12 residues. Trimming left V 6 bases short and J 2 bases short, with 8 bases between. The germline V gene encodes CDR1 ENHRY and CDR2 SYGVKD. Notes on this clone: Its antigen is as yet unknown.

The sample taken for sequencing was naive CD8+ T cells sorted from blood. V usage is TRBV10-3 and J usage is TRBJ2-7, with a weak D call TRBD2 (6 bases). This receptor was obtained from a man in his thirties or forties in good health. The CDR3 region is CAIRTGAYEQYF. In DNA, the CDR3 is TGTGCCATCAGGACGGGAGCCTACGAGCAGTACTTC.